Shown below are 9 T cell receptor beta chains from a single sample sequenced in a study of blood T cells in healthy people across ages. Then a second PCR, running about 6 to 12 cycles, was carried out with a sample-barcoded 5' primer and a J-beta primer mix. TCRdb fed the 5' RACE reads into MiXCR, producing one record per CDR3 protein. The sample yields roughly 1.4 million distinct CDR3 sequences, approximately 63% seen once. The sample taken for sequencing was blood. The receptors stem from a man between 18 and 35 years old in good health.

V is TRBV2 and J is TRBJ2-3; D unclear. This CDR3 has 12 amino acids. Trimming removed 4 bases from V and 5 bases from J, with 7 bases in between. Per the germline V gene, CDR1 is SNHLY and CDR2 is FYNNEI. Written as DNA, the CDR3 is TGTGCCAGCAGTGGTTCCGAAGATACGCAGTATTTT. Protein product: CASSGSEDTQYF.

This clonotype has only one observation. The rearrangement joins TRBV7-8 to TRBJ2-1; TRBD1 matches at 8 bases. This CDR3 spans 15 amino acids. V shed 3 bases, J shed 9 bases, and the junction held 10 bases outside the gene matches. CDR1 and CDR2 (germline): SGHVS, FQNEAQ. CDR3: CASSFSSRGQGEQFF. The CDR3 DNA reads TGTGCCAGCAGCTTTTCATCCAGGGGGCAGGGTGAGCAGTTCTTC.

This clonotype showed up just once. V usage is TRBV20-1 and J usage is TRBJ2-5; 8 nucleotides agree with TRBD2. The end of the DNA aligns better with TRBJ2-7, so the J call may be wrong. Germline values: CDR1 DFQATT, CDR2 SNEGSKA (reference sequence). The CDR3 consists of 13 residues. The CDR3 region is CSGGGRGDYEQYF. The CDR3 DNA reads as TGCAGTGGCGGGGGGCGGGGGGACTACGAGCAGTACTTC.

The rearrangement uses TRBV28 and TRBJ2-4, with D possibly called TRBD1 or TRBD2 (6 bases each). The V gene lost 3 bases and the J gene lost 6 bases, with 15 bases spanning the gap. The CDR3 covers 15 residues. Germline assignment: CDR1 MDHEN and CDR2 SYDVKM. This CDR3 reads CASSFSTGRLNIQYF. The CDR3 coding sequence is TGTGCCAGCAGTTTTTCTACAGGGAGGTTAAACATTCAGTACTTC.

The CDR3 DNA reads TGCGCCAGCAGATTGTTGGGCGGGAGAACCTACGAGCAGTACTTC. Residues: CASRLLGGRTYEQYF. The chain recombines TRBV4-1 with TRBJ2-7; 7 bases are a match to TRBD2. Germline V gives CDR1 MGHRA, CDR2 YSYEKL. The CDR3 sequence is 15 residues long. After removal of 6 bases from V and 2 bases from J, the junction contained 10 bases not matched to a gene.

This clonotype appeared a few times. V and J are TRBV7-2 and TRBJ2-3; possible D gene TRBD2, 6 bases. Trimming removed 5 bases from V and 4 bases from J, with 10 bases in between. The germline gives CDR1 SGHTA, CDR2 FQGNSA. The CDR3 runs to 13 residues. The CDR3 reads CASSPGTPDTQYF. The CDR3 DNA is TGTGCCAGCAGCCCCGGGACTCCAGATACGCAGTATTTT.

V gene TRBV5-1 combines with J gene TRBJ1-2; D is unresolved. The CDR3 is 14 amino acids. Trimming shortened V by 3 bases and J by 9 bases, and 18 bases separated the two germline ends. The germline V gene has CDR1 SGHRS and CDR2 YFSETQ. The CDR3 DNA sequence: TGCGCCAGCAGCTCGGCCCCCGGACCTATAAGCTACACCTTC. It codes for CASSSAPGPISYTF.

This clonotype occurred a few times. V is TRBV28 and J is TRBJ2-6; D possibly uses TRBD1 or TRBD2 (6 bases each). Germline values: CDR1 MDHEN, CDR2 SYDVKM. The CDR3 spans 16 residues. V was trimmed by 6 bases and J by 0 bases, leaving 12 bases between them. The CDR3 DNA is TGTGCCAGCAGCCCAGAGGGGGGCTCTGGGGCCAACGTCCTGACTTTC. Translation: CASSPEGGSGANVLTF.

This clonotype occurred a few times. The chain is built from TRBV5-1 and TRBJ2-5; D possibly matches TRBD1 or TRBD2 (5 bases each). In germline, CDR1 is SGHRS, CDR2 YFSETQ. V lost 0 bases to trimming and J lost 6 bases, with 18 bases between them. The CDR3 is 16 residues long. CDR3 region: CASSLVGGARRKTQYF. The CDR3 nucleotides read TGCGCCAGCAGCTTGGTTGGTGGGGCCCGGAGGAAGACCCAGTACTTC. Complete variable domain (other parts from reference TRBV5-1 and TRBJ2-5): KAGVTQTPRYLIKTRGQQVTLSCSPISGHRSVSWYQQTPGQGLQFLFEYFSETQRNKGNFPGRFSGRQFSNSRSEMNVSTLELGDSALYLCASSLVGGARRKTQYFGPGTRLLVL.